This T cell receptor (beta chain) was sequenced for a study of cytomegalovirus exposure and HLA in healthy donors (dated by TCRdb to about 2017). Context from the whole study: According to a later analysis, one platform produced both the approximately 110 validation repertoires and the 666 repertoires of the first cohort. To predict cytomegalovirus infection status, the study brought together high-throughput TCR immunosequencing, statistical association of individual TCRs with disease status, and machine learning. The aim of the study was to test whether cataloging public T cell receptors could identify signatures of past pathogen exposure. Besides the first cohort of around 700 subjects, a separate validation cohort made up of around 120 different subjects was used. Results and caveats for the whole study, not just this receptor: Subsequent analysis determined that TCRs grouped into clusters in the first cohort also showed a tendency toward co-occurrence across the 120 or so validation repertoires, and approximately 93% of cluster scores exceeded 0. In vitro tests confirmed that a few of the cytomegalovirus-associated TCR beta chains recognize cytomegalovirus antigens. Across donors, most TCR sequences were observed very rarely, whereas some public TCRs were present in many individuals. The validation cohort had no HLA typing available for a later analysis, so co-occurrence within that cohort was assessed over all 120 or so repertoires. The authors suggested that the approach could potentially be generalized to other disease states and immunological phenotypes. The study listed approximately 150 TCR beta chains as associated with cytomegalovirus. In both the original and validation cohorts, the classifier was reported to diagnose cytomegalovirus status with high specificity and sensitivity.

Library preparation was by the immunoSEQ multiplex PCR assay. Under the source paper's analysis protocol: A statistical classification framework was built to diagnose cytomegalovirus status from the catalog of TCR beta chain sequences. Held by TCRdb, this immuneACCESS table contains in-frame sequences only and omits some clones. Under half of the omission traces to an unresolved V gene where checked; the cause of the rest is unknown. That table furnishes V, J and clone size, whereas the DNA furnished D and trimming. The sample table holds around 66,000 clones, of which about 97% were seen once. The ten largest account for around 1.5% of the sample. Sequences SGHNT (CDR1) and YENEEA (CDR2) are obtained from the germline V gene. There are 17 amino acids in the CDR3, from cysteine to phenylalanine inclusive. CDR3 DNA only is kept here, 51 bases in frame from base 1. Unmatched junction bases come to 7, with V trimmed by 5 bases and J by 0 bases.

The donors belonged to the validation cohort of roughly 120 subjects, which was separate from the roughly 670-subject first cohort. Of note for this clone: Its antigen is still unknown. Base qualities are missing; no much larger clone stands one base away.

This receptor was obtained from a young woman in good health and CMV-seropositive. Sequenced sample: PBMCs. Recombination joined TRBV11-3 with TRBJ2-2, and 9 junction bases match TRBD2. The sequenced DNA is TGTGCCAGCAGCCAGACTAGCGGAGTTCCGAACACCGGGGAGCTGTTTTTT. This yields the protein CASSQTSGVPNTGELFF. The CDR3, completed at both ends by the reference TRBV11-3 and TRBJ2-2 genes, gives the full variable domain EAGVVQSPRYKIIEKKQPVAFWCNPISGHNTLYWYLQNLGQGPELLIRYENEEAVDDSQLPKDRFSAERLKGVDSTLKIQPAELGDSAVYLCASSQTSGVPNTGELFFGEGSRLTVL.